The next 30 T cell receptor beta chains were all read from a single sample in a study of cytomegalovirus exposure and HLA in healthy donors. The PCR was carried out with 60 Vbeta primers and 13 Jbeta primers. This table comes from immunoSEQ multiplex PCR, and its TCRdb copy is limited to in-frame clones, with some not included. Its clone listing holds tens of thousands of clones. The sample taken for sequencing was PBMCs. The source is a man in his forties in good health and CMV-seronegative.

The rearrangement joins TRBV28 to TRBJ1-2; D perhaps matches TRBD1 (5 bases). Germline CDR1 and CDR2: MDHEN and SYDVKM. The V gene lost 7 bases and the J gene lost 6 bases, with 12 bases spanning the gap. This CDR3 region has 12 residues. CDR3 loop: CASTARGNGYTF. DNA for the CDR3: TGTGCCAGCACCGCCCGGGGGAATGGCTACACCTTC.

V is TRBV27 and J is TRBJ2-5; no reliable D call. CDR3 size: 13 residues. V shed 3 bases and J shed 5 bases, with 10 bases lying between them. Germline V gives CDR1 MNHEY, CDR2 SMNVEV (reference sequence). In nucleotides, the CDR3 is TGTGCCAGCAGTTTGCGTTACGGGGAGACCCAGTACTTC. This sequence encodes CASSLRYGETQYF.

The genes are TRBV11-2 and TRBJ2-7; no definite D call. The CDR3 extends over 15 amino acids. V was clipped by 0 bases and J by 2 bases, with 11 bases between them. Germline V gene data show CDR1 as SGHAT and CDR2 as FQNNGV. CDR3 nucleotides: TGTGCCAGCAGCTTAGATCCCCCCCGTACCTACGAGCAGTACTTC. Its translation: CASSLDPPRTYEQYF.

The chain links TRBV29-1 to TRBJ1-5; a possible D gene is TRBD1 (5 bases). Trimming pared 4 bases from V and 3 bases from J, leaving 10 bases between. The CDR3 totals 13 residues. Germline V lookup: CDR1 SQVTM, CDR2 ANQGSEA. CDR3 in amino acids: CSVAQGFNQPQHF. CDR3 DNA sequence: TGCAGCGTTGCCCAGGGCTTCAATCAGCCCCAGCATTTT.

Details on this clone: Compared with germline, one end of the junction differs, possibly owing to a read error. The V and J genes are TRBV29-1 and TRBJ1-2; 9 bases agree with TRBD1. The CDR3 has 14 residues. Looked up from germline, CDR1 is SQVTM and CDR2 is ANQGSEA. CDR3 loop: CSVTLGTGRGGYSF. The CDR3, as DNA: TGCAGCGTGACGCTAGGGACAGGGAGGGGAGGCTACTCCTTC.

The CDR3 region is CASSPSARAGETQYF. In DNA form, the CDR3 reads TGTGCCAGCTCACCCTCCGCGAGGGCAGGAGAGACCCAGTACTTC. This chain uses TRBV18 with TRBJ2-5; maybe TRBD2 (5 bases). V lost 3 bases and J 4 bases, leaving 15 bases between the germline ends. The CDR3 loop spans 15 amino acids. Germline V CDR1 and CDR2: KGHSH, LQKENI. The entire variable domain, with the rest obtained from reference TRBV18 and TRBJ2-5, is as follows: NAGVMQNPRHLVRRRGQEARLRCSPMKGHSHVYWYRQLPEEGLKFMVYLQKENIIDESGMPKERFSAEFPKEGPSILRIQQVVRGDSAAYFCASSPSARAGETQYFGPGTRLLVL.

V is TRBV7-9 and J is TRBJ2-3, with TRBD1 matching 10 bases. Unmatched junction bases numbered 3, after V lost 3 bases and J lost 3 bases. The CDR3 consists of 15 residues. Germline V gene sequence: CDR1 SEHNR, CDR2 FQNEAQ (reference sequence). As DNA, the CDR3 is TGTGCCAGCAGCTTCCGGACAGGGGGTACAGATACGCAGTATTTT. As protein: CASSFRTGGTDTQYF.

J is TRBJ2-7 and V is TRBV11-2; TRBD2 aligns across 8 bases. Losses at the gene ends were 0 bases for V and 1 base for J; bases not matched to a gene: 8. Germline V gene data show CDR1 as SGHAT and CDR2 as FQNNGV. The CDR3 runs to 17 residues. Written as DNA, the CDR3 is TGTGCCAGCAGCTTAGATCTGATCGGGGGGGAATCCTACGAGCAGTACTTC. Its translation is CASSLDLIGGESYEQYF.

V and J are TRBV5-6 and TRBJ2-2; D unclear. The CDR3 has 17 amino acids. Trimming pared 0 bases from V and 2 bases from J, leaving 14 bases between. Looked up from germline, CDR1 is SGHDT and CDR2 is YYEEEE. The CDR3 DNA is TGTGCCAGCAGCTTGGCACGATTCAGTCTTAACACCGGGGAGCTGTTTTTT. This translates into CASSLARFSLNTGELFF.

This rearrangement joins TRBV7-9 to TRBJ2-7; 7 bases line up with TRBD1. The CDR3 totals 13 residues. V shed 2 bases, J shed 2 bases, and the junction held 0 bases outside the gene matches. Germline CDR1 is SEHNR and CDR2 is FQNEAQ (reference sequence). CDR3 nucleotide sequence: TGTGCCAGCAGCTTAACAGGGGCCTACGAGCAGTACTTC. Its protein is CASSLTGAYEQYF.

The genes are TRBV5-1 and TRBJ1-4; D is ambiguous. Germline V gene lookup returns CDR1 SGHRS and CDR2 YFSETQ. This CDR3 contains 13 residues. Trimming removed 4 bases at V and 8 bases at J, with 12 bases between. The DNA for the CDR3 is TGCGCCAGCAGCAACCTAAGGGAGGAAAAACTGTTTTTT. It is translated as CASSNLREEKLFF.

The chain has TRBV11-1 and TRBJ2-3, with D perhaps matching TRBD1 (6 bases). Germline assignment: CDR1 SGHAT and CDR2 FQDESV (reference sequence). The ends were cut back, 0 bases at V and 7 bases at J, with 14 bases in the middle. This CDR3 is built from 15 residues. CDR3 region: CASSLALTGAYTQYF. The CDR3, as DNA: TGTGCCAGCAGCTTAGCGTTGACAGGAGCCTATACGCAGTATTTT. The whole variable domain, filled in from reference TRBV11-1 and TRBJ2-3, reads EAEVAQSPRYKITEKSQAVAFWCDPISGHATLYWYRQILGQGPELLVQFQDESVVDDSQLPKDRFSAERLKGVDSTLKIQPAELGDSAMYLCASSLALTGAYTQYFGPGTRLTVL.

The chain joins TRBV5-6 to TRBJ2-7; 7 bases match TRBD1. Trimming took 0 bases from V and 2 from J; bases not matched to a gene: 2. CDR3 length equals 14 residues. Per germline, CDR1 SGHDT and CDR2 YYEEEE. This CDR3 is CASSLGGQTYEQYF. The CDR3 region has the DNA TGTGCCAGCAGCTTGGGGGGACAGACCTACGAGCAGTACTTC.

The chain employs TRBV5-1 and TRBJ1-1, with 7 positions matching TRBD1. The V segment lost 0 bases and the J segment 7 bases; nucleotides outside the gene matches: 6. Germline-derived CDR1 and CDR2 are SGHRS and YFSETQ. The CDR3 has 14 amino acids. CDR3 nucleotide sequence: TGCGCCAGCAGCTTGGGGCGGGACAGAGATGAAGCTTTCTTT. This gives the protein CASSLGRDRDEAFF.

The V and J genes are TRBV7-3 and TRBJ2-3; 14 positions agree with TRBD2. The CDR3 runs to 15 residues. J lost 4 bases, V lost 6 bases, and 3 bases had no gene match. CDR1 SGHTA and CDR2 FQGTGA come from the germline V gene. The DNA for the CDR3 is TGTGCCAGCAGACGGACTAGCGGGGGGCCAGATACGCAGTATTTT. It codes for CASRRTSGGPDTQYF.

The rearrangement links TRBV7-2 to TRBJ1-2; D call uncertain. The CDR3 contains 15 residues. The germline V and J ends were trimmed by 1 base and 7 bases, with 16 bases remaining between them. The germline gives CDR1 SGHTA, CDR2 FQGNSA. CDR3: CASSLGSVVFGGYTF. CDR3 nucleotides: TGTGCCAGCAGCTTAGGATCAGTGGTTTTTGGTGGCTACACCTTC.

The chain links TRBV9 to TRBJ1-1; D is perhaps TRBD1 (6 bases). Looked up from germline, CDR1 is SGDLS and CDR2 is YYNGEE. Trimming cost V 2 bases and J 0 bases, with 8 bases left between them. The CDR3 sequence is 14 residues long. CDR3 loop: CASSVTGLNTEAFF. As DNA, the CDR3 is TGTGCCAGCAGCGTTACAGGGTTGAACACTGAAGCTTTCTTT.

This rearrangement joins TRBV30 to TRBJ1-2; D is possibly TRBD1 (6 bases). Trimming removed 3 bases at V and 7 bases at J, with 21 bases between. The CDR3 spans 15 residues. CDR1 GTSNPN and CDR2 SVGIG come from the germline V gene (reference sequence). The chain's CDR3 is CAWRALQGRVGGYTF. Here the CDR3 DNA reads TGTGCCTGGAGGGCGTTACAGGGACGAGTTGGTGGCTACACCTTC.

The chain joins TRBV18 to TRBJ1-1; D not certain. The CDR3 has 14 amino acids. Trimming stripped 3 bases from V and 1 base from J, with 9 bases between. Germline assignment: CDR1 KGHSH and CDR2 LQKENI. The CDR3 coding sequence is TGTGCCAGCTCACCGGCAGCTAGGAACACTGAAGCTTTCTTT. Its protein is CASSPAARNTEAFF.

This chain links TRBV10-3 with TRBJ2-5; TRBD2 is a possible D gene (5 bases). Germline V gene sequence: CDR1 ENHRY, CDR2 SYGVKD. The CDR3 runs 15 residues. V was pared by 0 bases and J by 5 bases, with 13 bases between. The CDR3 region has the DNA TGTGCCATCAGTGAGTCGGATCGAGGGAGTGAGACCCAGTACTTC. This sequence encodes CAISESDRGSETQYF.

The chain recombines TRBV12-5 with TRBJ1-2; TRBD1 matches 12 bases. Per germline, CDR1 LGHNT and CDR2 FRNRAP. V shed 9 bases, J shed 7 bases, and the junction held 3 bases outside the gene matches. This CDR3 has 12 amino acids. The CDR3 loop reads CASGTGGLGYTF. CDR3 in DNA: TGTGCTAGCGGGACAGGGGGCCTTGGCTACACCTTC. The complete variable domain, with remaining parts taken from reference TRBV12-5 and TRBJ1-2, reads DARVTQTPRHKVTEMGQEVTMRCQPILGHNTVFWYRQTMMQGLELLAYFRNRAPLDDSGMPKDRFSAEMPDATLATLKIQPSEPRDSAVYFCASGTGGLGYTFGSGTRLTVV.

The chain couples TRBV16 to TRBJ1-2; D is undetermined. Trimming removed 3 bases at V and 7 bases at J, with 18 bases between. Per germline, CDR1 KGHSY and CDR2 FQNENV. This CDR3 spans 15 amino acids. In DNA, the CDR3 is TGTGCCAGCAGCCAGTCCTCGGAGGGTCGAGCTGGCTACACCTTC. This translates into CASSQSSEGRAGYTF. The complete variable domain, with remaining parts taken from reference TRBV16 and TRBJ1-2, reads GEEVAQTPKHLVRGEGQKAKLYCAPIKGHSYVFWYQQVLKNEFKFLISFQNENVFDETGMPKERFSAKCLPNSPCSLEIQATKLEDSAVYFCASSQSSEGRAGYTFGSGTRLTVV.

This chain links TRBV5-4 with TRBJ2-7; 8 bases agree with TRBD1. The J segment lost 1 base and the V segment lost 5 bases, leaving 8 bases of the junction unmatched. The CDR3 has 15 residues. The germline CDR1 and CDR2 sequences are SGHNT and YYREEE (reference sequence). The CDR3 nucleotides read TGTGCCAGCAGTCCAGGGGGCGCGGGATCCTACGAGCAGTACTTC. It yields the protein CASSPGGAGSYEQYF.

The chain carries TRBV7-9 and TRBJ1-5; 8 bases line up with TRBD1. The CDR3 contains 16 residues. With V trimmed by 4 bases and J by 1 base, 6 bases remained unmatched. Germline V gene sequence: CDR1 SEHNR, CDR2 FQNEAQ (reference sequence). CDR3 nucleotide sequence: TGTGCCAGCAGCTCAGACAGGGGAATAAGCAATCAGCCCCAGCATTTT. Translated: CASSSDRGISNQPQHF.

The V gene is TRBV11-2, the J gene TRBJ2-1; D unclear. CDR1 is SGHAT and CDR2 is FQNNGV in the germline V gene. V gave up 3 bases and J gave up 5 bases, with 5 bases separating them. The CDR3 length is 12 residues. CDR3 amino acids: CASSFKNNEQFF. CDR3 DNA sequence: TGTGCCAGCAGCTTTAAAAACAATGAGCAGTTCTTC.

V usage is TRBV4-1 and J usage is TRBJ1-5, with D maybe TRBD1 (5 bases). Looked up from germline, CDR1 is MGHRA and CDR2 is YSYEKL. V dropped 1 base and J dropped 1 base, with 5 bases sitting between them. This CDR3 contains 14 residues. The CDR3 sequence: CASSQAGSNQPQHF. CDR3 DNA sequence: TGCGCCAGCAGCCAAGCAGGGAGCAATCAGCCCCAGCATTTT.

The rearrangement links TRBV6-8 to TRBJ2-3, with TRBD1 matching over 9 bases. CDR3 length equals 16 residues. V lost 2 bases and J lost 4; bases outside the gene matches: 7. The germline V gene has CDR1 MNHGY and CDR2 SAAAGT. The CDR3 nucleotides read TGTGCCAGCAGTTACAGGCCCGGACAGGGGCCAGATACGCAGTATTTT. This encodes CASSYRPGQGPDTQYF.

The chain recombines TRBV5-1 with TRBJ2-2, with 9 bases lining up with TRBD1. J was trimmed by 5 bases and V by 3 bases; bases with no gene match: 5. This CDR3 region has 15 residues. Germline CDR1 and CDR2: SGHRS and YFSETQ. In DNA, the CDR3 is TGCGCCAGCAGCTGGGGACAGGGCGGTACCGGGGAGCTGTTTTTT. Protein sequence: CASSWGQGGTGELFF.

This chain joins TRBV7-9 and TRBJ1-4, with 7 bases matching TRBD1. The CDR3 is made up of 16 amino acids. J gave up 6 bases and V 1 base, and 8 bases lay outside the gene matches. CDR1 is SEHNR, CDR2 FQNEAQ, per germline (reference sequence). This chain's CDR3 is CASSLGAGRGYEKLFF. CDR3 nucleotides: TGTGCCAGCAGCTTAGGAGCGGGCAGGGGGTATGAAAAACTGTTTTTT.

The chain recombines TRBV9 with TRBJ1-2; TRBD1 might be the D (5 bases). This CDR3 has 13 residues. CDR1 is SGDLS, CDR2 YYNGEE, per germline. Trimming removed 0 bases at V and 8 bases at J, with 11 bases between. This CDR3 reads CASSVVTPGGYTF. The DNA of the CDR3 is TGTGCCAGCAGCGTAGTGACCCCAGGGGGCTACACCTTC.